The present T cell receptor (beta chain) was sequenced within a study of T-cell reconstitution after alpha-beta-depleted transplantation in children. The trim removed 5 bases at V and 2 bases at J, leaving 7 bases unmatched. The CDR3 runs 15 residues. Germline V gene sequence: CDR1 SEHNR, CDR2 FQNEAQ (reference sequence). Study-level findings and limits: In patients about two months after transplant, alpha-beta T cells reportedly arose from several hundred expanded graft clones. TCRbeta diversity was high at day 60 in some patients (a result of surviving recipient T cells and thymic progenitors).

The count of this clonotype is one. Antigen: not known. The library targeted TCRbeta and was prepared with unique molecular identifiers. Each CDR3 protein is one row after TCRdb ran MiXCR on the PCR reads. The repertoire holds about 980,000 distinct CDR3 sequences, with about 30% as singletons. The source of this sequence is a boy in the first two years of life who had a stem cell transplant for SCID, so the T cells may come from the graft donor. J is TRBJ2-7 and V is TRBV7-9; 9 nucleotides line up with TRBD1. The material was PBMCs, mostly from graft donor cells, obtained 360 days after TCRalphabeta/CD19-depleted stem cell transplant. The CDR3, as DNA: TGTGCCAGCAGCGGAACGGGGACAGGGCCCTACGAGCAGTACTTC. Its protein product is CASSGTGTGPYEQYF.